The 23 T cell receptor beta chains given below trace back to one sample, sequenced in a study of stem cell transplantation in POMP-related autoinflammatory disease. Assay used: immunoSEQ multiplex PCR; TCRdb lists only in-frame clones, some missing. The table has about 26,000 clones, 80% to 85% seen once. This material consisted of CD4+ T cells from PBMCs, taken before stem cell transplantation. All receptors derive from a human donor with POMP-related autoinflammation and immune dysregulation (PRAID).

The rearrangement links TRBV18 to TRBJ1-4; 12 nucleotides align to TRBD1. The germline gives CDR1 KGHSH, CDR2 LQKENI. There are 17 residues in the CDR3. With 0 bases clipped from V and 4 bases from J, the junction kept 3 bases outside the gene matches. The CDR3 sequence: CASSPPGQGAYNEKLFF. In DNA, the CDR3 is TGTGCCAGCTCACCACCGGGACAGGGGGCCTATAATGAAAAACTGTTTTTT.

This rearrangement joins TRBV10-2 to TRBJ1-3; D gene uncertain. This CDR3 region has 17 residues. In germline, CDR1 is WSHSY, CDR2 SAAADI. V shed 6 bases and J shed 0 bases, with 18 bases lying between them. The CDR3 DNA follows: TGCGCCAGCAGACCGCTAGACCCGACGGACTCTGGAAACACCATATATTTT. Protein sequence: CASRPLDPTDSGNTIYF.

This clone has only one observation. The chain uses TRBV27 and TRBJ2-5; either TRBD1 or TRBD2 may fit D (7 bases each). The CDR3 has 13 amino acids. V was trimmed by 7 bases and J by 5 bases, leaving 14 bases between them. Germline loops: CDR1 MNHEY, CDR2 SMNVEV (reference sequence). The CDR3 loop is CASKRQGGETQYF. DNA for the CDR3: TGTGCCAGCAAAAGACAGGGAGGGGAGACCCAGTACTTC.

The chain couples TRBV29-1 to TRBJ2-7; the match to TRBD1 covers 8 bases. Germline trimming cut 6 bases from V and 6 bases from J; bases unmatched to any gene: 7. Germline CDR1 SQVTM, CDR2 ANQGSEA. The CDR3 totals 12 residues. The CDR3 is CSVDRGVGEQYF. DNA for the CDR3: TGCAGCGTCGACAGGGGCGTGGGCGAGCAGTACTTC.

The chain combines TRBV15 with TRBJ2-7, with 8 nucleotides matching TRBD2. The V gene end was trimmed by 1 base and the J gene end by 3 bases; junction bases not matched to a gene: 2. This CDR3 spans 14 amino acids. Germline loops: CDR1 LNHNV, CDR2 YYDKDF (reference sequence). The CDR3 is CATSRAGTSYEQYF. The CDR3 DNA reads as TGTGCCACCAGCAGAGCCGGGACTAGCTACGAGCAGTACTTC.

This clone was seen once. The chain carries TRBV5-1 and TRBJ1-5, with TRBD1 matching over 10 bases. Trimming removed 4 bases from V and 6 bases from J; junction bases left unmatched: 7. In germline, CDR1 is SGHRS, CDR2 YFSETQ. There are 15 residues in the CDR3. This CDR3 is CASSPGQGKSQPQHF. The CDR3 bases are TGCGCCAGCAGCCCGGGACAGGGGAAAAGTCAGCCCCAGCATTTT.

Here the CDR3 reads CASSLATGNSYNEQFF. The CDR3 DNA is TGCGCCAGCAGCCTAGCGACAGGGAACTCCTACAATGAGCAGTTCTTC. The gene calls are TRBV4-1 and TRBJ2-1, with TRBD1 matching over 7 bases. V lost 4 bases, J lost 0 bases, and 6 bases stayed unmatched. Germline values: CDR1 MGHRA, CDR2 YSYEKL. The CDR3 is 16 residues long.

The V call is TRBV6-1, the J call TRBJ2-3; 9 nucleotides align to TRBD2. This CDR3 has 14 residues. The V and J ends lost 8 bases and 3 bases, in that order; junction bases with no gene match: 6. Per germline, CDR1 MNHNS and CDR2 SASEGT. CDR3 amino acids: CASGTSGRTDTQYF. For the CDR3, the DNA is TGTGCCAGCGGAACTAGCGGGCGGACAGATACGCAGTATTTT.

The genes are TRBV28 and TRBJ2-1; 14 nucleotides line up with TRBD2. This CDR3 spans 15 amino acids. V was clipped by 5 bases and J by 10 bases; unmatched bases: 7. Germline V gives CDR1 MDHEN, CDR2 SYDVKM. For the CDR3, the DNA is TGTGCCAGCAGTGGGGGACTAGCGGGAGCTAACGAGCAGTTCTTC. Translation: CASSGGLAGANEQFF.

This chain links TRBV7-3 with TRBJ1-2; D is uncertain. V gave up 2 bases and J gave up 6 bases, with 10 bases separating them. The CDR3 runs to 13 residues. The germline CDR1 and CDR2 sequences are SGHTA and FQGTGA. The CDR3 here is CASSLAARDGYTF. The CDR3 DNA follows: TGTGCCAGCAGCTTAGCGGCAAGAGATGGCTACACCTTC.

J is TRBJ1-5 and V is TRBV19, with D possibly matching TRBD1 (5 bases). Trimming pared 1 base from V and 3 bases from J, leaving 10 bases between. Per germline, CDR1 LNHDA and CDR2 SQIVND (reference sequence). This CDR3 is built from 15 residues. The CDR3 region is CASSIGAGTNQPQHF. CDR3 nucleotide sequence: TGTGCCAGTAGTATAGGGGCAGGGACCAATCAGCCCCAGCATTTT. Together with reference TRBV19 and TRBJ1-5, the CDR3 gives the full variable domain: DGGITQSPKYLFRKEGQNVTLSCEQNLNHDAMYWYRQDPGQGLRLIYYSQIVNDFQKGDIAEGYSVSREKKESFPLTVTSAQKNPTAFYLCASSIGAGTNQPQHFGDGTRLSIL.

CDR3 in amino acids: CASSVEGLAGGRLYEQYF. The CDR3 DNA follows: TGTGCCAGCAGCGTAGAGGGACTAGCGGGAGGGAGGCTCTACGAGCAGTACTTC. The chain employs TRBV9 and TRBJ2-7; TRBD2 aligns across 16 bases. Germline lookup yields CDR1 SGDLS and CDR2 YYNGEE. The CDR3 totals 18 residues. Germline trimming cut 0 bases from V and 3 bases from J; bases unmatched to any gene: 6. Full variable domain (rest looked up from reference TRBV9 and TRBJ2-7): DSGVTQTPKHLITATGQRVTLRCSPRSGDLSVYWYQQSLDQGLQFLIQYYNGEERAKGNILERFSAQQFPDLHSELNLSSLELGDSALYFCASSVEGLAGGRLYEQYFGPGTRLTVT.

This clone was picked up one time. The chain carries TRBV7-9 and TRBJ1-6; the D gene is possibly TRBD1 (6 bases). The CDR3 extends over 16 amino acids. The V gene lost 5 bases and the J gene lost 8 bases, with 19 bases spanning the gap. Germline lookup yields CDR1 SEHNR and CDR2 FQNEAQ (reference sequence). The CDR3 DNA sequence: TGTGCCAGCAGCCCGCCTTGGGGGGCCCGGGATTCACCCCTCCACTTT. Translating gives CASSPPWGARDSPLHF.

The genes are TRBV9 and TRBJ2-2; 7 nucleotides line up with TRBD2. V was clipped by 4 bases and J by 1 base; unmatched bases: 4. CDR1 SGDLS and CDR2 YYNGEE come from the germline V gene. This CDR3 contains 15 residues. The CDR3 DNA reads as TGTGCCAGCAGCTCGGGACTAAAGAACACCGGGGAGCTGTTTTTT. Its protein is CASSSGLKNTGELFF.

The J gene is TRBJ1-3, the V gene TRBV10-3; D remains unclear. V gave up 10 bases and J gave up 1 base, with 11 bases separating them. Germline V gene lookup returns CDR1 ENHRY and CDR2 SYGVKD. This CDR3 is 13 amino acids long. In DNA form, the CDR3 reads TGTGCCACCACTCAAGGGTCTGGAAACACCATATATTTT. Residues: CATTQGSGNTIYF.

V and J are TRBV28 and TRBJ2-3; D remains ambiguous. The CDR3 consists of 17 residues. Trimming left V 3 bases short and J 2 bases short, with 18 bases between. CDR1 and CDR2 from the germline V gene are MDHEN and SYDVKM. The CDR3 bases are TGTGCCAGCAGTTTCCGGTTCGGACCCGTGTACACAGATACGCAGTATTTT. Protein: CASSFRFGPVYTDTQYF.

Only one count was recorded for this clone. This sample also contains other DNA sequences that code for the same CDR3. V is TRBV6-5 and J is TRBJ1-1; D gene unclear. Germline V gene lookup returns CDR1 MNHEY and CDR2 SVGAGI. The V end lost 8 bases, the J end lost 0 bases, and 7 bases lay between the germline ends. There are 12 residues in the CDR3. CDR3 sequence (DNA): TGTGCCAGCTCGAGGGTGAACACTGAAGCTTTCTTT. It codes for CASSRVNTEAFF.

J is TRBJ2-3 and V is TRBV4-1; the D is unclear. CDR1 is MGHRA and CDR2 is YSYEKL in the germline V gene. Trimming stripped 2 bases from V and 5 bases from J, with 5 bases between. The CDR3 length is 12 residues. Here the CDR3 reads CASSQLEDTQYF. Written as DNA, the CDR3 is TGCGCCAGCAGCCAACTCGAAGATACGCAGTATTTT.

The gene calls are TRBV28 and TRBJ1-1, with D hard to call. CDR1 is MDHEN, CDR2 SYDVKM, per germline. V gave up 8 bases and J gave up 1 base, with 17 bases separating them. The CDR3 loop spans 15 amino acids. The CDR3 here is CASGRSGWRNTEAFF. CDR3 coding DNA: TGTGCCAGCGGAAGGAGCGGGTGGAGGAACACTGAAGCTTTCTTT.

The chain is built from TRBV5-1 and TRBJ2-1, with a possible D match to TRBD1 (6 bases). Germline CDR1 reads SGHRS; CDR2 reads YFSETQ. V gave up 4 bases and J gave up 7 bases, with 15 bases separating them. The CDR3 covers 14 residues. CDR3 in amino acids: CASSPLDRPNEQFF. Written as DNA, the CDR3 is TGCGCCAGCAGCCCCTTGGACAGACCAAATGAGCAGTTCTTC. The variable domain in full, with the rest retrieved from reference TRBV5-1 and TRBJ2-1, is KAGVTQTPRYLIKTRGQQVTLSCSPISGHRSVSWYQQTPGQGLQFLFEYFSETQRNKGNFPGRFSGRQFSNSRSEMNVSTLELGDSALYLCASSPLDRPNEQFFGPGTRLTVL.

The chain couples TRBV10-3 to TRBJ2-3; the match to TRBD1 covers 8 bases. The trim removed 10 bases at V and 1 base at J, leaving 16 bases unmatched. CDR3 length: 17 amino acids. Germline CDR1 ENHRY, CDR2 SYGVKD. The CDR3 is CATQIGDRILGTDTQYF. For the CDR3, the DNA is TGTGCCACCCAAATTGGGGACAGGATTTTAGGCACAGATACGCAGTATTTT.

The gene calls are TRBV19 and TRBJ1-4; D unresolved. The V and J ends lost 5 bases and 1 base respectively, with 5 bases between them. This CDR3 is built from 13 residues. Germline CDR1 and CDR2: LNHDA and SQIVND (reference sequence). The CDR3 DNA reads as TGTGCCAGTAGTTCCAGAACTAATGAAAAACTGTTTTTT. This codes for CASSSRTNEKLFF.

The chain recombines TRBV20-1 with TRBJ2-5; D gene ambiguous. Trimming took off 5 bases at V and 4 bases at J, with 5 bases between the two ends. The germline V gene has CDR1 DFQATT and CDR2 SNEGSKA (reference sequence). The CDR3 has 10 amino acids. In DNA form, the CDR3 reads TGCAGTGCTCCCATAGAGACCCAGTACTTC. Amino acids: CSAPIETQYF.